This TCR beta chain was sequenced in a study of beta chain features in type 1 diabetes. Broader study findings: Across patients, naive, central memory and Treg TCRB repertoires exhibited apparently greater similarity than was observed across healthy donors.

One heparinised draw of blood, averaging roughly 110 mL, came from each donor. By way of CD45RO/CCR7/CD25/CD127/CD95/CD27, the CD4+ regulatory, stem cell-like memory, central memory and naive cells were sorted. Germline V gives CDR1 SGHRS, CDR2 YFSETQ. The J segment lost 2 bases and the V segment lost 4 bases, leaving 6 bases of the junction unmatched. The CDR3 has 16 amino acids. A word on this clone: The antigen is not known.

Every bit of the isolated RNA underwent reverse transcription, so sequencing read expressed TCRB transcripts. Sequencing used immunoSEQ multiplex PCR; TCRdb keeps in-frame clones, though not all of them. This table has roughly 230,000 clones, over 9.5% appearing once. This receptor was identified in a young woman in good health. The gene calls are TRBV5-1 and TRBJ2-5; 12 bases line up with TRBD2. Input material: naive CD4+ T cells from blood. CDR3 DNA: TGCGCCAGCAGCGTGCAAGGGACTAGCGGGCAAGAGACCCAGTACTTC. Translation gives CASSVQGTSGQETQYF.